Listed here are 14 T cell receptor beta chains from one sample, sequenced in a study of control samples from healthy donors and cancer patients. Clones were read by immunoSEQ multiplex PCR, and TCRdb kept only the in-frame ones, dropping some. Found here are about 82,000 clones, around 87% of them singletons; the top ten hold around 18%. The specimen sequenced was blood. The source is a man in his forties or fifties in good health.

This sequence joins TRBV28 and TRBJ1-5; 7 bases align to TRBD1. The trim removed 9 bases at V and 7 bases at J, leaving 6 bases unmatched. The V gene's germline CDR1 is MDHEN and CDR2 SYDVKM. The CDR3 totals 12 residues. CDR3 sequence: CASRQGRQPQHF. The CDR3, as DNA: TGTGCCAGTAGACAGGGTCGACAGCCCCAGCATTTT.

V and J are TRBV6-5 and TRBJ1-2; a weak D match, TRBD1 (6 bases). Looked up from germline, CDR1 is MNHEY and CDR2 is SVGAGI. The CDR3 spans 14 residues. Trimming cost V 5 bases and J 0 bases, with 10 bases left between them. CDR3 in DNA: TGTGCCAGCAGTACCTACAGGGCTAACTATGGCTACACCTTC. This sequence encodes CASSTYRANYGYTF.

J is TRBJ2-3 and V is TRBV20-1, with 10 positions matching TRBD2. This CDR3 is 15 amino acids long. Trimming cost V 3 bases and J 5 bases; bases outside gene matches: 8. Germline lookup yields CDR1 DFQATT and CDR2 SNEGSKA (reference sequence). CDR3 amino acids: CSASRLAGTGDTQYF. CDR3 bases: TGCAGTGCTAGTAGACTAGCGGGCACGGGAGATACGCAGTATTTT.

The V call is TRBV7-2, the J call TRBJ1-3; D unresolved. Germline V gene sequence: CDR1 SGHTA, CDR2 FQGNSA. The ends were cut back, 1 base at V and 2 bases at J, with 3 bases in the middle. The length of the CDR3 is 13 residues. In DNA, the CDR3 is TGTGCCAGCAGCTTAGTTACTGGAAACACCATATATTTT. The encoded protein is CASSLVTGNTIYF.

This chain uses TRBV7-6 with TRBJ2-2; 10 bases are shared with TRBD2. V was pared by 5 bases and J by 4 bases, with 4 bases of the junction left unmatched. The germline CDR1 and CDR2 sequences are SGHVS and FNYEAQ. The CDR3 consists of 15 residues. CDR3 residues: CASSAGLASTGELFF. The CDR3 DNA follows: TGTGCCAGCAGCGCGGGACTAGCGAGCACCGGGGAGCTGTTTTTT. The full variable domain, completed using reference TRBV7-6 and TRBJ2-2, is GAGVSQSPRYKVTKRGQDVALRCDPISGHVSLYWYRQALGQGPEFLTYFNYEAQQDKSGLPNDRFSAERPEGSISTLTIQRTEQRDSAMYRCASSAGLASTGELFFGEGSRLTVL.

Here the CDR3 DNA reads TGTGCCAGCAGCTTATCGGGACTAGCGGGAGTCTACAATGAGCAGTTCTTC. It translates to CASSLSGLAGVYNEQFF. This chain links TRBV7-2 with TRBJ2-1, with 14 bases aligning to TRBD2. This CDR3 region has 17 residues. Germline values: CDR1 SGHTA, CDR2 FQGNSA. J was trimmed by 3 bases and V by 2 bases; bases with no gene match: 3.

V gene TRBV6-2 or TRBV6-3 combines with J gene TRBJ2-1, with D uncertain. Germline V gene data show CDR1 as MNHEY and CDR2 as SVGEGT. V lost 6 bases to trimming and J lost 3 bases, with 6 bases between them. This CDR3 is 12 amino acids long. The CDR3 sequence is CASSSVYNEQFF. DNA of the CDR3: TGTGCCAGCAGCAGCGTCTACAATGAGCAGTTCTTC.

This sequence joins TRBV4-3 and TRBJ1-3; D might be TRBD1 (6 bases). Deletions cut 1 base from V and 0 bases from J, with 16 bases between. The CDR3 runs 18 residues. Germline V gives CDR1 LGHNA, CDR2 YSLEER. The CDR3 sequence is CASSQVARTVSSGNTIYF. The CDR3, as DNA: TGCGCCAGCAGCCAAGTGGCGCGGACAGTAAGCTCTGGAAACACCATATATTTT.

The rearrangement joins TRBV2 to TRBJ2-1; TRBD1 matches 7 bases. CDR3 length equals 14 residues. V lost 8 bases and J lost 0; bases outside the gene matches: 4. Germline CDR1 reads SNHLY; CDR2 reads FYNNEI. The CDR3: CASGTESSYNEQFF. CDR3 DNA sequence: TGTGCCAGCGGGACAGAGAGCTCCTACAATGAGCAGTTCTTC. The whole variable domain, filled in from reference TRBV2 and TRBJ2-1, reads EPEVTQTPSHQVTQMGQEVILRCVPISNHLYFYWYRQILGQKVEFLVSFYNNEISEKSEIFDDQFSVERPDGSNFTLKIRSTKLEDSAMYFCASGTESSYNEQFFGPGTRLTVL.

This rearrangement joins TRBV10-3 to TRBJ2-3; no reliable D call. The V end was cut by 6 bases, the J end by 2 bases, with 3 bases between. The CDR3 length is 11 residues. Germline loops: CDR1 ENHRY, CDR2 SYGVKD. The CDR3 region has the DNA TGTGCCATCAGCTACACAGATACGCAGTATTTT. Translating gives CAISYTDTQYF.

The J gene is TRBJ2-2, the V gene TRBV5-1, with 8 nucleotides matching TRBD1. Per germline, CDR1 SGHRS and CDR2 YFSETQ. V gave up 4 bases and J gave up 7 bases; unmatched junction bases: 6. The CDR3 runs to 14 residues. The CDR3 sequence is CASSGQGPSGELFF. For the CDR3, the DNA is TGCGCCAGCAGCGGACAGGGTCCCAGCGGGGAGCTGTTTTTT.

There are a few counts of this clone. The chain recombines TRBV4-2 with TRBJ1-3; unclear D gene. CDR1 and CDR2 from the germline V gene are LGHNA and YNFKEQ. V was trimmed by 4 bases and J by 1 base, leaving 11 bases between them. The CDR3 covers 15 residues. The CDR3 DNA reads TGTGCCAGCAGCCCCCGGCAAGGTTCTGGAAACACCATATATTTT. This codes for CASSPRQGSGNTIYF.

The chain combines TRBV2 with TRBJ2-1, with 7 bases fitting TRBD2. The CDR3 length is 14 residues. Germline-derived CDR1 and CDR2 are SNHLY and FYNNEI. The J segment lost 9 bases and the V segment lost 1 base, leaving 6 bases of the junction unmatched. The CDR3 DNA is TGTGCCAGCAGTGAAGGGCTAGGGGAGGGTGAGCAGTTCTTC. This codes for CASSEGLGEGEQFF.

The chain links TRBV3-1 (or the pseudogene TRBV3-2) to TRBJ2-5; 7 bases fit TRBD1. V was clipped by 5 bases and J by 1 base; unmatched bases: 4. The CDR3 extends over 14 amino acids. The germline CDR1 and CDR2 sequences are LGHDT and YNNKEL (reference sequence). CDR3 sequence reads: CASSIRTGQETQYF. Written as DNA, the CDR3 is TGTGCCAGCAGCATACGGACAGGCCAAGAGACCCAGTACTTC.